This TCR beta chain emerged from a study of T cells after posttransplantation cyclophosphamide. The CDR3 extends over 19 amino acids. Methotrexate plus calcineurin inhibitor accompanied controls' myeloablative marrow transplants; sampling was 1 year later. The data were produced by immunoSEQ multiplex PCR, yet TCRdb's version contains in-frame clones alone and is incomplete. The sample gives 20,000 to 25,000 clones, around 91% of which show up once; about 2% is in the top ten. This specimen consisted of PBMCs, obtained around 370 days after allogeneic stem cell transplant with calcineurin inhibitor and methotrexate. The sequence was collected from a female patient in her 30s who received an allogeneic stem cell transplant from an unrelated donor, was CMV-positive, and had acute and chronic GVHD. Some T cells may be supplied by the graft donor. The rearrangement joins TRBV21-1 to TRBJ1-5; the table's D call, TRBD1, has no DNA check behind it. TRBV21-1 is deemed a pseudogene. For the CDR3, the DNA is TGTGCCAGCAGCAAAGAGACGGGACAGAAATTTTATAGCAATCAGCCCCAGCATTTT. Translation: CASSKETGQKFYSNQPQHF.